These 8 T cell receptor beta chains were all obtained from the same sample, sequenced in a study of metastatic and nonmetastatic thyroid tumors. Thyroid surgery was preceded by no treatment in any patient. TCRdb re-clonotyped the PCR reads through MiXCR. The data contain some 28,000 clones, approximately 15% of them singletons. Specimen: blood. The source is a female donor with papillary thyroid cancer or a benign thyroid nodule (not recorded which). Some clones in this sample may be carry-over from other donors' samples.

This clone was counted at least ten times. The chain couples TRBV4-2 to TRBJ2-3; 11 bases map to TRBD2. The CDR3 spans 16 residues. The junction had 4 bases not matched to a gene; V was cut back by 0 bases and J by 5 bases. Germline-derived CDR1 and CDR2 are LGHNA and YNFKEQ. Here the CDR3 DNA reads TGTGCCAGCAGCCAAGATAACCTAGCGGGAGGAGATACGCAGTATTTT. This gives the protein CASSQDNLAGGDTQYF.

The V gene is TRBV7-2, the J gene TRBJ2-7; 7 positions match TRBD1. CDR1 SGHTA and CDR2 FQGNSA come from the germline V gene. The junction had 9 bases not matched to a gene; V was cut back by 8 bases and J by 5 bases. The CDR3 has 13 residues. The CDR3 sequence is CASGTRGSHEQYF. For the CDR3, the DNA is TGTGCCAGCGGAACCAGGGGGAGTCACGAGCAGTACTTC. Full variable domain (missing parts from reference TRBV7-2 and TRBJ2-7): GAGVSQSPSNKVTEKGKDVELRCDPISGHTALYWYRQSLGQGLEFLIYFQGNSAPDKSGLPSDRFSAERTGGSVSTLTIQRTQQEDSAVYLCASGTRGSHEQYFGPGTRLTVT.

This clone was counted at least ten times. The V call is TRBV7-2, the J call TRBJ2-2, with 7 bases that match TRBD2. The CDR3 contains 18 residues. Germline values: CDR1 SGHTA, CDR2 FQGNSA. The trim removed 5 bases at V and 3 bases at J, leaving 15 bases unmatched. The CDR3 nucleotides are TGTGCCAGCAGCAGATATACCCTGGGGCTAGCGGACACCGGGGAGCTGTTTTTT. Translating it yields CASSRYTLGLADTGELFF.

This clone showed up just a few times. The germline gene is not matched at one end of the junction; a read error may be the cause. The chain employs TRBV9 and TRBJ2-1; no clear D gene. Germline V gene lookup returns CDR1 SGDLS and CDR2 YYNGEE. The CDR3 has 15 amino acids. This chain's CDR3 is CASSDSQSSYNEQFF. CDR3 bases: TGTGCCAGCAGCGACTCACAGAGCTCCTACAATGAGCAGTTCTTT. Based on the CDR3 plus reference TRBV9 and TRBJ2-1, the full variable domain is DSGVTQTPKHLITATGQRVTLRCSPRSGDLSVYWYQQSLDQGLQFLIQYYNGEERAKGNILERFSAQQFPDLHSELNLSSLELGDSALYFCASSDSQSSYNEQFFGPGTRLTVL.

This clone was observed many times. The chain uses TRBV4-2 and TRBJ2-1; D remains unclear. V lost 3 bases, J lost 1 base, and 7 bases lay in between. The CDR3 contains 14 residues. Germline CDR1 reads LGHNA; CDR2 reads YNFKEQ. Here the CDR3 reads CASSQGKSYNEQFF. DNA of the CDR3: TGTGCCAGCAGCCAGGGGAAATCCTACAATGAGCAGTTCTTC.

This clone was seen at least ten times. The chain uses TRBV11-1 and TRBJ2-2; D might be TRBD1 or TRBD2, each matching 6 bases. The CDR3 totals 18 residues. The V end lost 1 base, the J end lost 0 bases, and 15 bases lay between the germline ends. Germline V gene sequence: CDR1 SGHAT, CDR2 FQDESV (reference sequence). The CDR3 DNA follows: TGTGCCAGCAGCTTAGTGAGTGGAGGGGGTCCGAACACCGGGGAGCTGTTTTTT. It yields the protein CASSLVSGGGPNTGELFF.

This clone occurred many times. In this CDR3 the conserved last residue, phenylalanine or tryptophan, is missing, so a read error is likely. The chain's CDR3 is CASSQPTRPQHS. As DNA, the CDR3 is TGTGCCAGCAGTCAACCAACCCGGCCCCAGCATTCT. The chain carries TRBV12-3 or TRBV12-4 and TRBJ1-5; D uncertain. This CDR3 comprises 12 residues. V lost 5 bases and J lost 9, with 11 bases in between.

There are a few counts of this clone. Since no conserved phenylalanine or tryptophan closes the CDR3, a read error is the likely cause. This chain joins TRBV10-3 and TRBJ2-7, with D perhaps matching TRBD1 (6 bases). The germline V gene encodes CDR1 ENHRY and CDR2 SYGVKD. This CDR3 has 16 amino acids. Trimming shortened V by 4 bases and J by 3 bases, and 19 bases separated the two germline ends. CDR3 sequence: CAISGPSGDIYYEQYL. CDR3 in DNA: TGTGCCATCAGTGGGCCCTCTGGGGACATCTACTACGAGCAGTACCTC.